This T cell receptor beta chain was sequenced during a study of control samples from healthy donors and cancer patients. Repertoires were generated with immunoSEQ multiplex PCR, while TCRdb's copy carries only in-frame clones and drops some. This sample has some 190,000 clones; about 90% occur once, and the top ten carry 1.8%. CDR3 length: 15 amino acids. Sequencing was performed on blood. This TCR was recovered from a man younger than 45 in good health. The V call is TRBV21-1, the J call TRBJ2-7. TRBV21-1 is termed a pseudogene. Here the CDR3 DNA reads TGTGCCAGTAATGCACGGTTGATGGGGGAAGTCGAGCAGTACTTC. It codes for CASNARLMGEVEQYF.